This entry lists 8 T cell receptor beta chains sequenced from one sample in a study of post-analysis software for immune sequencing data. Whole-study results and caveats: Patients had higher frequencies than controls of five TRBV segments, including TRBV5-6, TRBV5-1 and TRBV20-1.

Libraries were made from TCR beta cDNA, and they carried unique molecular identifiers. MiXCR was run by TCRdb on the PCR reads, yielding one entry per CDR3 protein. The repertoire holds about 760,000 distinct CDR3 sequences, with about 32% as singletons. These receptors have no identified antigens. The sequencing sample was made of blood. These receptor sequences come from a girl aged 10-17 years with multiple sclerosis.

This chain links TRBV12-3 or TRBV12-4 with TRBJ2-6; D gene uncertain. Trimming removed 4 bases at V and 0 bases at J, with 7 bases between. This CDR3 is 15 amino acids long. CDR3 in DNA: TGTGCCAGCAGTTCAGGCCTCTCTGGGGCCAACGTCCTGACTTTC. As protein: CASSSGLSGANVLTF.

V gene TRBV7-2 combines with J gene TRBJ2-3; 7 nucleotides line up with TRBD2. Trimming took 5 bases from V and 6 from J; bases not matched to a gene: 11. CDR1 and CDR2 (germline): SGHTA, FQGNSA. The CDR3 consists of 15 residues. This CDR3 is CASSVTSVSSDTQYF. As DNA, the CDR3 is TGTGCCAGCAGCGTAACTAGCGTCTCGTCGGATACGCAGTATTTT.

This clonotype came up a few times. The rearrangement joins TRBV7-2 to TRBJ2-5, with D possibly TRBD1 on 6 matching bases. Looked up from germline, CDR1 is SGHTA and CDR2 is FQGNSA. Between the trimmed V and J ends, which lost 1 base and 3 bases, there was a span of 9 bases. CDR3 length: 14 amino acids. The CDR3 DNA sequence: TGTGCCAGCAGCTTAGACAGGGTGGAAGAGACCCAGTACTTC. It codes for CASSLDRVEETQYF.

This clonotype was observed a few times. The V gene is TRBV5-1, the J gene TRBJ1-1; a weak D match, TRBD1 (6 bases). Germline-derived CDR1 and CDR2 are SGHRS and YFSETQ. CDR3 size: 16 residues. V lost 0 bases and J 0 bases, leaving 12 bases between the germline ends. CDR3 bases: TGCGCCAGCAGCTTGGGGGAGGGGGTCCTGAACACTGAAGCTTTCTTT. This translates into CASSLGEGVLNTEAFF.

The rearrangement uses TRBV5-1 and TRBJ2-1; possible D gene TRBD2, 6 bases. V gave up 2 bases and J gave up 4 bases, with 22 bases separating them. Germline loops: CDR1 SGHRS, CDR2 YFSETQ. The CDR3 has 18 amino acids. The CDR3 sequence: CASSFRRDGGASYNEQFF. The CDR3 DNA sequence: TGCGCCAGCAGCTTCCGCAGGGATGGAGGGGCTAGTTACAATGAGCAGTTCTTC.

This clonotype was counted only a few times. The J gene is TRBJ2-3, the V gene TRBV7-8; D unclear. This CDR3 region has 17 residues. Trimming shortened V by 0 bases and J by 0 bases, and 13 bases separated the two germline ends. The germline CDR1 and CDR2 sequences are SGHVS and FQNEAQ. The CDR3 loop is CASSLAPVPPSTDTQYF. CDR3 sequence (DNA): TGTGCCAGCAGCTTAGCCCCCGTCCCTCCTAGCACAGATACGCAGTATTTT. Full variable domain (rest looked up from reference TRBV7-8 and TRBJ2-3): GAGVSQSPRYKVAKRGQDVALRCDPISGHVSLFWYQQALGQGPEFLTYFQNEAQLDKSGLPSDRFFAERPEGSVSTLKIQRTQQEDSAVYLCASSLAPVPPSTDTQYFGPGTRLTVL.

A few counts support this clonotype. The CDR3 here is CASSFSRVSISYNEQFF. The DNA for the CDR3 is TGTGCCAGCAGTTTCAGCCGGGTTTCGATCTCCTACAATGAGCAGTTCTTC. The gene calls are TRBV27 and TRBJ2-1; D is undetermined. Germline CDR1 MNHEY, CDR2 SMNVEV (reference sequence). The CDR3 consists of 17 residues. The ends were cut back, 3 bases at V and 0 bases at J, with 15 bases in the middle.

The V and J genes are TRBV9 and TRBJ2-5; TRBD1 agrees at 7 bases. V was pared by 4 bases and J by 5 bases, with 8 bases of the junction left unmatched. The CDR3 totals 14 residues. Germline CDR1 is SGDLS and CDR2 is YYNGEE. CDR3 sequence: CASSPQTGRETQYF. For the CDR3, the DNA is TGTGCCAGCAGCCCCCAGACAGGGCGGGAGACCCAGTACTTC. Based on the CDR3 plus reference TRBV9 and TRBJ2-5, the full variable domain is DSGVTQTPKHLITATGQRVTLRCSPRSGDLSVYWYQQSLDQGLQFLIQYYNGEERAKGNILERFSAQQFPDLHSELNLSSLELGDSALYFCASSPQTGRETQYFGPGTRLLVL.